The 32 T cell receptor beta chains below all came from one sample that was sequenced in a study of T cells after yellow fever vaccination. TCRdb reprocessed the 5' RACE reads with MiXCR, giving one entry per CDR3 protein. Among 100,000 to 150,000 distinct CDR3 sequences listed, approximately 9% were seen once. The sequences come from CD8+ T cells sorted from PBMCs, collected on the day of the yellow fever booster vaccination. All receptors derive from a man aged 18 to 35 who received the YFV17D yellow fever vaccine.

This clonotype has only a few counts. This sequence joins TRBV7-9 and TRBJ2-7, with D possibly being TRBD1 (5 bases). The CDR3 has 15 amino acids. The V end lost 5 bases, the J end lost 4 bases, and 18 bases lay between the germline ends. Germline-derived CDR1 and CDR2 are SEHNR and FQNEAQ (reference sequence). CDR3 DNA: TGTGCCAGCAGCCCTAACCAGGGTGGTAGGTACGAGCAGTACGTC. Protein sequence: CASSPNQGGRYEQYV.

This clonotype has a count of ten or more. The V and J genes are TRBV12-3 or TRBV12-4 and TRBJ1-4; no reliable D call. The length of the CDR3 is 12 residues. Trimming pared 7 bases from V and 7 bases from J, leaving 10 bases between. The CDR3 sequence is CASTMTVEKLFF. The CDR3 DNA reads TGTGCCAGCACCATGACCGTTGAAAAACTGTTTTTT.

This clonotype was picked up many times. The chain is built from TRBV10-3 and TRBJ2-1, with TRBD2 matching over 7 bases. This CDR3 comprises 14 residues. V dropped 6 bases and J dropped 8; count of bases not matched to a gene: 10. Germline values: CDR1 ENHRY, CDR2 SYGVKD. In DNA form, the CDR3 reads TGTGCCATCAGACGGGACTATGGTTCGGATGAGCAGTTCTTC. Its translation is CAIRRDYGSDEQFF.

The V and J genes are TRBV4-1 and TRBJ1-1; perhaps TRBD1 as D (5 bases). Trimming cost V 4 bases and J 4 bases, with 13 bases left between them. The germline CDR1 and CDR2 sequences are MGHRA and YSYEKL. The CDR3 has 14 amino acids. CDR3 sequence: CASSRTTGGTEAFF. DNA of the CDR3: TGCGCCAGCAGCCGGACGACTGGGGGCACTGAAGCTTTCTTT.

This clonotype came up a few times. This rearrangement joins TRBV11-3 to TRBJ2-5; 8 bases match TRBD1. Germline assignment: CDR1 SGHNT and CDR2 YENEEA. Trimming took 1 base from V and 1 from J; bases not matched to a gene: 11. The CDR3 runs to 18 residues. The CDR3 DNA reads TGTGCCAGCAGCTTAGGGACAGGGAGCCCCACCCTCCAAGAGACCCAGTACTTC. Its protein is CASSLGTGSPTLQETQYF.

This clonotype was seen more than once but under ten times. This chain uses TRBV3-1 with TRBJ1-1, with no clear D. V was shortened by 4 bases and J by 7 bases, with 13 bases between the two germline ends. CDR3 size: 13 residues. Looked up from germline, CDR1 is LGHDT and CDR2 is YNNKEL (reference sequence). CDR3 DNA: TGTGCCAGCAGCCCGTACGGTAGTGGTGAAGCTTTCTTT. Amino acid sequence: CASSPYGSGEAFF.

This clonotype was observed a handful of times. This chain links TRBV27 with TRBJ2-3; D perhaps matches TRBD1 (5 bases). The CDR3 covers 15 residues. Between the trimmed V and J ends, which lost 4 bases and 6 bases, there was a span of 17 bases. Germline-derived CDR1 and CDR2 are MNHEY and SMNVEV (reference sequence). The CDR3 region has the DNA TGTGCCAGCAGTTCTCGGCAGGGTATTGTGGATACGCAGTATTTT. It encodes CASSSRQGIVDTQYF.

This clonotype occurred a few times. The rearrangement links TRBV7-2 to TRBJ2-5, with D unresolved. The germline V and J ends were trimmed by 4 bases and 0 bases, with 3 bases remaining between them. This CDR3 is 12 amino acids long. Germline V gene sequence: CDR1 SGHTA, CDR2 FQGNSA. The CDR3: CASSSNQETQYF. CDR3 nucleotides: TGTGCCAGCAGCTCCAACCAAGAGACCCAGTACTTC.

This clonotype was observed many times. The chain combines TRBV30 with TRBJ2-2, with D tentatively TRBD1 (6 bases). V lost 1 base and J 5 bases, leaving 11 bases between the germline ends. CDR1 is GTSNPN and CDR2 is SVGIG in the germline V gene (reference sequence). The CDR3 consists of 14 residues. The CDR3 DNA reads as TGTGCCTGGAGTGATATAGGGGGAACCGGGGAGCTGTTTTTT. It is translated as CAWSDIGGTGELFF. Full variable domain (rest looked up from reference TRBV30 and TRBJ2-2): SQTIHQWPATLVQPVGSPLSLECTVEGTSNPNLYWYRQAAGRGLQLLFYSVGIGQISSEVPQNLSASRPQDRQFILSSKKLLLSDSGFYLCAWSDIGGTGELFFGEGSRLTVL.

The chain recombines TRBV7-2 with TRBJ2-4, with 9 bases that match TRBD1. CDR3 length equals 17 residues. V shed 5 bases, J shed 0 bases, and the junction held 8 bases outside the gene matches. CDR1 and CDR2 (germline): SGHTA, FQGNSA. This chain's CDR3 is CASSRSTGGLAKNIQYF. In DNA form, the CDR3 reads TGTGCCAGCAGCCGAAGCACAGGGGGCCTAGCCAAAAACATTCAGTACTTC.

The sample holds a few counts of this clonotype. The J gene is TRBJ1-1, the V gene TRBV7-9, with 8 bases fitting TRBD1. This CDR3 has 15 residues. V gave up 1 base and J gave up 0 bases; unmatched junction bases: 1. Per germline, CDR1 SEHNR and CDR2 FQNEAQ (reference sequence). The CDR3: CASSLEGQVNTEAFF. The CDR3 DNA reads as TGTGCCAGCAGCTTAGAGGGACAGGTGAACACTGAAGCTTTCTTT.

This chain uses TRBV6-2 or TRBV6-3 with TRBJ2-7; a weak D match, TRBD1 (5 bases). The CDR3 is made up of 13 amino acids. The germline gives CDR1 MNHEY, CDR2 SVGEGT. V was trimmed by 2 bases and J by 0 bases, leaving 5 bases between them. CDR3 sequence reads: CASSYQGSYEQYF. The CDR3 bases are TGTGCCAGCAGTTACCAGGGCTCCTACGAGCAGTACTTC.

This clonotype came up a few times. This sequence joins TRBV27 and TRBJ2-1; 9 nucleotides line up with TRBD1. Germline V gene lookup returns CDR1 MNHEY and CDR2 SMNVEV (reference sequence). This CDR3 has 14 residues. The ends lost 6 bases at V and 9 bases at J; junction bases unmatched: 9. The CDR3 bases are TGTGCCAGCAGCAAGGGACAGGGAGTGGTTGAGCAGTTCTTC. This gives the protein CASSKGQGVVEQFF.

This clonotype was seen more than once but under ten times. The CDR3 DNA reads as TGTGCCAGCAACCTGATAAATACACCTTATGGCTACACCTTC. Translating gives CASNLINTPYGYTF. The chain is built from TRBV7-9 and TRBJ1-2; no clear D. Germline V CDR1 and CDR2: SEHNR, FQNEAQ (reference sequence). V was trimmed by 7 bases and J by 5 bases, leaving 17 bases between them. The CDR3 has 14 residues.

The chain uses TRBV5-6 and TRBJ2-3; a weak D match, TRBD2 (5 bases). V lost 0 bases and J lost 4, with 6 bases in between. The CDR3 has 13 amino acids. Germline V lookup: CDR1 SGHDT, CDR2 YYEEEE. The CDR3 region has the DNA TGTGCCAGCAGCTTGGCCGGGGCAGATACGCAGTATTTT. Encoded protein: CASSLAGADTQYF.

The chain combines TRBV6-5 with TRBJ2-1, with 10 bases that match TRBD2. This CDR3 has 15 amino acids. With 0 bases clipped from V and 8 bases from J, the junction kept 4 bases outside the gene matches. Germline CDR1 reads MNHEY; CDR2 reads SVGAGI. Here the CDR3 DNA reads TGTGCCAGCAGTTACTCAAGCGGGGGGGCCCATGAGCAGTTCTTC. Protein product: CASSYSSGGAHEQFF.

This clonotype was detected a few times. The genes are TRBV6-6 and TRBJ2-3; TRBD2 matches 7 bases. Germline trimming cut 5 bases from V and 2 bases from J; bases unmatched to any gene: 1. In germline, CDR1 is MNHNY, CDR2 SVGAGI (reference sequence). This CDR3 comprises 13 residues. In DNA form, the CDR3 reads TGTGCCAGCAGTGCGGGGGTCACAGATACGCAGTATTTT. It codes for CASSAGVTDTQYF.

This clonotype turned up a few times. The V and J genes are TRBV12-3 or TRBV12-4 and TRBJ1-2; D is possibly TRBD1 (5 bases). Trimming removed 5 bases from V and 4 bases from J, with 14 bases in between. The CDR3 length is 14 residues. The CDR3 spells CASSIAGGGYGYTF. CDR3 nucleotide sequence: TGTGCCAGCAGTATTGCCGGGGGAGGCTATGGCTACACCTTC.

This clonotype was counted at least ten times. The chain carries TRBV29-1 and TRBJ2-2; 8 bases align to TRBD1. This CDR3 spans 15 amino acids. The V segment lost 3 bases and the J segment 1 base; nucleotides outside the gene matches: 4. The V gene's germline CDR1 is SQVTM and CDR2 ANQGSEA. Here the CDR3 DNA reads TGCAGCGTTGACCTCGGACAGGGGAACACCGGGGAGCTGTTTTTT. It specifies CSVDLGQGNTGELFF.

This clonotype was picked up a small number of times. This chain joins TRBV27 and TRBJ2-1, with 9 bases that match TRBD1. J was trimmed by 14 bases and V by 0 bases; bases with no gene match: 8. Germline V gene sequence: CDR1 MNHEY, CDR2 SMNVEV (reference sequence). The CDR3 length is 14 residues. As DNA, the CDR3 is TGTGCCAGCAGTTTATCGGTGGGACAGGGTATGGAGTTCTTC. Translation: CASSLSVGQGMEFF.

This chain uses TRBV6-2 or TRBV6-3 with TRBJ2-2, with TRBD2 matching 8 bases. This CDR3 is 15 amino acids long. The V gene's germline CDR1 is MNHEY and CDR2 SVGEGT. Germline trimming cut 2 bases from V and 7 bases from J; bases unmatched to any gene: 6. CDR3 sequence reads: CASSYERGPVGELFF. The CDR3 DNA is TGTGCCAGCAGTTACGAGCGGGGGCCGGTCGGGGAGCTGTTTTTT.

Ten or more counts support this clonotype. The chain is built from TRBV6-4 and TRBJ2-3, with D tentatively TRBD2 (5 bases). Deletions cut 2 bases from V and 3 bases from J, with 6 bases between. The CDR3 runs 13 residues. Germline values: CDR1 MRHNA, CDR2 SNTAGT. The CDR3 sequence: CASSDRETDTQYF. CDR3 nucleotides: TGTGCCAGCAGTGACAGGGAGACAGATACGCAGTATTTT.

This clonotype showed up just a few times. V is TRBV7-3 and J is TRBJ2-2; possible D gene TRBD2, 5 bases. Germline CDR1 reads SGHTA; CDR2 reads FQGTGA. The CDR3 totals 13 residues. Trimming removed 4 bases from V and 7 bases from J, with 10 bases in between. In nucleotides, the CDR3 is TGTGCCAGCAGCTCGTCGGGGTTCGGGGAGCTGTTTTTT. This translates into CASSSSGFGELFF.

The chain is built from TRBV6-2 or TRBV6-3 and TRBJ2-2; TRBD1 is a possible D gene (6 bases). The CDR3 runs to 14 residues. V was trimmed by 7 bases and J by 2 bases, leaving 11 bases between them. The V gene's germline CDR1 is MNHEY and CDR2 SVGEGT. The CDR3 protein is CASKGGQNTGELFF. CDR3 bases: TGTGCCAGCAAAGGGGGACAAAACACCGGGGAGCTGTTTTTT.

This clonotype came up a few times. This chain links TRBV4-2 with TRBJ1-2; weak D call: TRBD1 (5 bases). Germline CDR1 is LGHNA and CDR2 is YNFKEQ. Trimming removed 1 base from V and 6 bases from J, with 12 bases in between. The CDR3 runs 14 residues. The CDR3 reads CASSQVAETDGYTF. The DNA for the CDR3 is TGTGCCAGCAGCCAAGTGGCCGAGACAGATGGCTACACCTTC.

V is TRBV5-4 and J is TRBJ1-2, with 8 bases matching TRBD1. CDR1 and CDR2 (germline): SGHNT, YYREEE (reference sequence). The length of the CDR3 is 16 residues. Losses at the gene ends were 5 bases for V and 0 bases for J; bases not matched to a gene: 9. The CDR3 region is CASRHPGTGSNYGYTF. The CDR3 DNA is TGTGCCAGCAGGCACCCCGGGACAGGCTCTAACTATGGCTACACCTTC.

This clonotype occurred a few times. The chain has TRBV4-1 and TRBJ2-3; D remains ambiguous. The germline gives CDR1 MGHRA, CDR2 YSYEKL. The CDR3 extends over 14 amino acids. The V end was cut by 3 bases, the J end by 4 bases, with 11 bases between. The CDR3, as DNA: TGCGCCAGCAGCCATGCAAATCTCGCAGATACGCAGTATTTT. Residues: CASSHANLADTQYF.

The chain combines TRBV4-1 with TRBJ2-7, with D perhaps TRBD2 (6 bases). CDR3 length: 15 residues. V was clipped by 0 bases and J by 2 bases, with 11 bases between them. The germline V gene encodes CDR1 MGHRA and CDR2 YSYEKL. CDR3 in DNA: TGCGCCAGCAGCCAAGATATGGGACTCGCCTACGAGCAGTACGTC. Translated, it gives CASSQDMGLAYEQYV.

The CDR3 nucleotides read TGTGCCAGCAGTTACTCGCAGGAGAGGCCCCAGCATTTT. Protein: CASSYSQERPQHF. The chain employs TRBV6-5 and TRBJ1-5; D is undetermined. The germline CDR1 and CDR2 sequences are MNHEY and SVGAGI. The V and J ends lost 0 bases and 9 bases respectively, with 9 bases between them. The CDR3 covers 13 residues.

V gene TRBV7-8 combines with J gene TRBJ1-1; 11 positions match TRBD1. Germline CDR1 reads SGHVS; CDR2 reads FQNEAQ. This CDR3 comprises 18 residues. V lost 1 base to trimming and J lost 4 bases; unmatched junction nucleotides: 11. The CDR3 DNA is TGTGCCAGCAGCTTAGGGTGGACAGGGGGCCCCTGGGGCACTGAAGCTTTCTTT. Translated, it gives CASSLGWTGGPWGTEAFF.

This clonotype was seen a handful of times. The chain has TRBV6-2 or TRBV6-3 and TRBJ1-6, with TRBD1 as a possible D gene (6 bases). The V and J ends lost 2 bases and 13 bases respectively, with 15 bases between them. Germline lookup yields CDR1 MNHEY and CDR2 SVGEGT. The CDR3 is made up of 14 amino acids. The CDR3 nucleotides read TGTGCCAGCAGTTACAAGGGGGACCACCTGCCCCTCCACTTT. This translates into CASSYKGDHLPLHF.

This clonotype was counted many times. The chain carries TRBV10-3 and TRBJ2-3, with 9 nucleotides matching TRBD2. The CDR3 extends over 14 amino acids. Germline V gene sequence: CDR1 ENHRY, CDR2 SYGVKD. The V and J ends lost 8 bases and 2 bases, in that order; junction bases with no gene match: 5. CDR3 amino acids: CAIDSGRTTDTQYF. CDR3 nucleotide sequence: TGTGCCATCGATAGCGGGAGAACCACAGATACGCAGTATTTT.